The clone carrying this T cell receptor (beta chain) was seen a few times. Its antigen is as yet unknown. Produced via immunoSEQ multiplex PCR; TCRdb's table is partial and in-frame only. The sample lists roughly 67,000 clones; about 92% were seen once. The source of the sample is a study of T cell clones after liver transplantation. Study information: TCRbeta sequencing after a pre-transplant mixed lymphocyte reaction identified graft-donor-reactive clones, later tracked in post-transplant blood. Three of the eight recipients were HCV-positive; the rest had non-autoimmune, non-viral transplant indications. Standard immunosuppression, with no induction, continued until 12-24 months after transplant. Overall study findings and caveats: Donor-reactive sequences fell more than third party-reactive ones, suggesting partial deletion.

Here the sequenced sample was CD4+ T cells from blood, taken nearly 26 months after liver transplant. This TCR derives from a human patient who received a liver transplant. Part of the T cells may come from the graft donor.

The CDR3 nucleotides read TGTGCCAGCAGCCCGGAAGGAGGGAGGGAGGAGCTGTTTTTT. This sequence encodes CASSPEGGREELFF. The chain links TRBV7-3 to TRBJ2-2; 7 bases line up with TRBD2. V gave up 5 bases and J gave up 10 bases; unmatched junction bases: 10. The germline V gene encodes CDR1 SGHTA and CDR2 FQGTGA. CDR3 length: 14 amino acids.